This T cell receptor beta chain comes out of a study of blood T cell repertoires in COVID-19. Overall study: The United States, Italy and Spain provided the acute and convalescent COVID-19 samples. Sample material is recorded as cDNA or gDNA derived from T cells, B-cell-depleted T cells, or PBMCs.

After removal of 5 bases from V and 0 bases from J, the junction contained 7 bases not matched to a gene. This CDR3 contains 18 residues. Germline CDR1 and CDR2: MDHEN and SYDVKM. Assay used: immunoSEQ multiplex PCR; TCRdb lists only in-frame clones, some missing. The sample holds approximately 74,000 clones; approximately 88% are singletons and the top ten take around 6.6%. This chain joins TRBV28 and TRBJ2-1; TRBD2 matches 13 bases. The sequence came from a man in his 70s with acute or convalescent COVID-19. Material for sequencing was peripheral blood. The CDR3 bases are TGTGCCAGCAGTCCGGGACTAGCGGGGCCCTTCTCCTACAATGAGCAGTTCTTC. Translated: CASSPGLAGPFSYNEQFF.